Shown below are 8 T cell receptor beta chains from a single sample sequenced in a study of monozygotic twins with cystic fibrosis. Clones were read by immunoSEQ multiplex PCR, and TCRdb kept only the in-frame ones, dropping some. This table holds tens of thousands of clones, 75% to 95% found once. Sequencing input: blood. The source of these receptors is a boy under 10 years old with cystic fibrosis.

The chain joins TRBV5-1 to TRBJ1-1; 7 nucleotides agree with TRBD1. Trimming removed 1 base from V and 0 bases from J; junction bases left unmatched: 3. Germline V gives CDR1 SGHRS, CDR2 YFSETQ. The CDR3 runs to 15 residues. For the CDR3, the DNA is TGCGCCAGCAGCTTGAGTCAGGGGGTGAACACTGAAGCTTTCTTT. This gives the protein CASSLSQGVNTEAFF.

The rearrangement joins TRBV4-2 to TRBJ2-3, with TRBD2 matching 12 bases. After removal of 1 base from V and 2 bases from J, the junction contained 4 bases not matched to a gene. The germline V gene has CDR1 LGHNA and CDR2 YNFKEQ. The CDR3 has 17 amino acids. The CDR3 region is CASSQASGGAYTDTQYF. DNA for the CDR3: TGTGCCAGCAGCCAAGCTAGCGGGGGGGCCTACACAGATACGCAGTATTTT.

The rearrangement links TRBV7-9 to TRBJ2-7; the D is unclear. This CDR3 is 14 amino acids long. Between the trimmed V and J ends, which lost 1 base and 3 bases, there was a span of 10 bases. CDR1 is SEHNR, CDR2 FQNEAQ, per germline (reference sequence). The CDR3, as DNA: TGTGCCAGCAGCTTAGACGGCCGAAACTACGAGCAGTACTTC. Protein sequence: CASSLDGRNYEQYF.

The gene calls are TRBV13 and TRBJ1-3; the D is unclear. V lost 4 bases and J lost 6, with 19 bases in between. The germline CDR1 and CDR2 sequences are PRHDT and FYEKMQ (reference sequence). This CDR3 has 16 amino acids. In DNA, the CDR3 is TGTGCCAGCAGCTATTGGGGTGCCAACTCCCAAAACACCATATATTTT. Translated: CASSYWGANSQNTIYF.

The chain joins TRBV7-9 to TRBJ2-7, with 11 bases fitting TRBD1. The V gene's germline CDR1 is SEHNR and CDR2 FQNEAQ (reference sequence). This CDR3 region has 19 residues. With V trimmed by 6 bases and J by 3 bases, 19 bases remained unmatched. The CDR3 coding sequence is TGTGCCAGCAGTTTAACGGCGGACAGGGGGCGCGGATTTATCTACGAGCAGTACTTC. Translated: CASSLTADRGRGFIYEQYF.

V gene TRBV5-1 combines with J gene TRBJ1-3; no clear D. CDR3 length: 13 amino acids. The V end lost 2 bases, the J end lost 0 bases, and 3 bases lay between the germline ends. The V gene's germline CDR1 is SGHRS and CDR2 YFSETQ. The CDR3 sequence: CASSFSSGNTIYF. CDR3 nucleotides: TGCGCCAGCAGCTTTTCCTCTGGAAACACCATATATTTT.

The CDR3 region has the DNA TGTGCCAGCAGCCCCGGGACGACTGACGAGCAGTACTTC. This codes for CASSPGTTDEQYF. V gene TRBV6-6 combines with J gene TRBJ2-7; the D gene could be TRBD1 or TRBD2 (5 bases each). The CDR3 length is 13 residues. The ends were cut back, 6 bases at V and 5 bases at J, with 14 bases in the middle. Germline V lookup: CDR1 MNHNY, CDR2 SVGAGI (reference sequence).

The rearrangement links TRBV15 to TRBJ2-7; the match to TRBD1 covers 8 bases. There are 14 residues in the CDR3. V shed 3 bases, J shed 4 bases, and the junction held 5 bases outside the gene matches. CDR1 is LNHNV and CDR2 is YYDKDF in the germline V gene (reference sequence). Here the CDR3 reads CATSSGQGEYEQYF. The CDR3 region has the DNA TGTGCCACCAGCAGCGGACAGGGAGAATACGAGCAGTACTTC.